This T cell receptor beta chain was identified during a study of cytomegalovirus exposure and HLA in healthy donors (dated by TCRdb to 2016 to 2017). In terms of the full investigation: An earlier analysis of about 560 of the donors reported 276 Gb of sequence data and some 110 million unique TCR beta sequences obtained from around 180 million T cells. A separate validation cohort of roughly 110 different subjects was used in addition to the roughly 620-subject first cohort. All discovery cohort repertoires had been generated using a single sequencing platform. Because of strong linkage in the cohort, roughly five DR-DQ haplotypes were treated as single units for association and clustering. To predict cytomegalovirus infection status, the study brought together high-throughput TCR immunosequencing, statistical association of individual TCRs with disease status, and machine learning. HLA typing covered class I and class II loci at four-digit resolution. A later genetic analysis used genome-wide SNP genotypes for about 65% of the 666 donors, treating that subset as a discovery cohort. Donor age, sex, ethnicity and CMV serostatus were compiled together with the repertoire data. An early release covering roughly 640 HLA-typed donors comprised about 320 gigabases of sequencing data and roughly 85 million unique TCR sequences. The study used immunosequencing to profile the T cell repertoires of several hundred subjects and linked those repertoires to cytomegalovirus serostatus. To study patterns of TCR occurrence, a later analysis re-analyzed previously published TCR beta repertoires from 700 or so donors and added high-resolution HLA genotyping. Rather than drawing on any new phenotypic data, the later analysis identified candidate immune exposures from TCR beta sequences and the way those sequences occurred across donors. The study aimed to test whether cataloging public T cell receptors could reveal signatures of past pathogen exposure. An earlier analysis of around 580 of the donors used high-throughput TCR beta sequencing to judge whether each TCR beta V gene segment behaved as functional or pseudogenic. Among 398 genotyped donors of the cohort, an average of roughly 240,000 unique TCR beta nucleotide sequences were sequenced per donor, about a sixth of them non-productive. Of the 398 genotyped donors, roughly 80% were placed in the genetic ancestry cluster associated with self-reported Caucasian donors. Typing coverage differed by locus: A, B, C, DRB1 and DQB1 were typed in roughly 620-630 donors, DQA1 in approximately 520, DPA1 in approximately 600, and DPB1 in around 490.

Libraries came from the immunoSEQ multiplex PCR assay. For the multiplex PCR, a mixture combining 60 forward primers for TCR Vbeta segments and 13 reverse primers for TCR Jbeta segments was used. The CDR3 region of rearranged TCR beta genes was amplified from genomic DNA with a multiplex PCR assay. The Illumina HiSeq System was used to sequence the amplified TCR beta libraries as 87-base-pair reads. Per the source publication's procedure: A later analysis tallied around 82 million unique TCR beta chains across the 666 repertoires, and around 10 million of those chains were shared by two or more donors. Raw reads were error-corrected and collapsed into unique sequences with a nearest-neighbor algorithm that merged closely related sequences to remove PCR and sequencing errors. To assign V, D and J gene segments, CDR3 sequences were aligned to IMGT reference sequences. For a sequence to be retained, a match of at least six nucleotides to both a V gene segment and a J gene segment was required. A rearrangement counted as productive if the CDR3 had no stop codons and remained in frame with V and J, and every other rearrangement counted as non-productive. CDR3 was defined by IMGT convention, running from the second conserved V-encoded cysteine to the conserved J-encoded phenylalanine. The earlier analysis of about 640 of the donors excluded any sequence lacking an unambiguous match to a single V gene segment. In an earlier analysis of several hundred of the donors, V segments were called functional above 56.7% productive rearrangements and were called segregating when the between-donor standard deviation exceeded 5%. A statistical classification framework was developed to diagnose cytomegalovirus status using the catalog of TCR beta chain sequences. A later analysis assigned V and J genes by comparing TCR nucleotide sequences with IMGT/GENE-DB human TR gene sequences. The TCRdist pipeline was used in a later analysis to assign CDR3 sequences and most-parsimonious VDJ recombination scenarios. In a later analysis, each TCR beta chain was defined by its CDR3 amino acid sequence together with its V-gene family, and reads lacking a unique V-gene family were excluded. In a later analysis, 450 to 600 highly shared, low-generation-probability nucleotide sequences were removed to address suspected cross-contamination and a sequencing artifact. A later analysis calculated a clonal expansion index for each public chain from normalized within-repertoire ranks of inferred template counts. In a later analysis, generation probabilities were computed with a VDJ recombination model fitted to out-of-frame rearrangements, and the resulting probabilities were checked against IGoR. A later analysis scored TCR-TCR, TCR-HLA and TCR-CMV co-occurrence with hypergeometric tests, applying a repertoire-size bias correction to TCR pairs. A later analysis estimated false discovery rates by permuting HLA or CMV assignments 20 times. In a later analysis, co-occurring TCRs were grouped with DBSCAN, and TCRdist sequence similarity was added when clustering was performed within HLA-allele-positive subsets. For co-occurrence clustering, repertoires with fewer than 30,000 or more than 120,000 public chains were excluded, along with five repertoires with anomalous nucleotide sharing. The source is immuneACCESS, and TCRdb retained only in-frame sequences with V and J called. Part of the clones is not carried over; for the studies checked, unresolved V genes explain less than half of this, and the remainder is unexplained. The DNA was the basis for D and trimming; V, J and clone size are from that table. This sample comprises approximately 77,000 clones, roughly 78% of them detected only once. The ten largest clones add up to approximately 4.6% of the sample.

The cohort was made up of about 610 healthy bone marrow donors. Cohort members were all nominally healthy when sampled, although unrecorded immune exposures were likely present. The donor tested CMV seronegative, placing the donor among the 350 or so seronegative members of the cohort. A peripheral blood sample was provided by each donor, and peripheral blood mononuclear cells were used for TCR beta sequencing. Genomic DNA extraction from the blood cell samples was performed with the Qiagen DNeasy Blood Extraction Kit. On the study overall, not on this receptor specifically: Most TCR sequences were observed very rarely across donors, whereas some public TCRs were present in many individuals. This cohort had only TCR beta chains sequenced, and the lack of alpha or paired-chain data limited which features could be detected. In a later analysis, several top co-occurrence clusters were reported to appear linked to parvovirus B19, influenza, CMV and Epstein-Barr virus. Correlated functional status among segregating V segments might be attributable to linkage disequilibrium, but an unknown experimental factor could not be ruled out. Some IMGT-functional V segments, including TRBV6-2 and TRBV6-3, could not be told apart with the 87-base-pair reads, so those segments were excluded. Because HLA typing was unavailable for some donors at each locus, only the typed subset was used in association tests. For the cohort, immune exposure information was limited to CMV serostatus. A later analysis found that TCR association rates varied across HLA loci, with DRB1 alleles showing the most associated TCRs and HLA-C alleles the fewest. A further reported finding was that TCR beta sequences accurately predicted the HLA-A and HLA-B alleles for most subjects in the first cohort. According to the authors, the approach could potentially be generalized to other disease states and immunological phenotypes. Roughly 15 rarely observed V segments, including chromosome 9 orphons, were excluded from the earlier analysis of a few hundred of the donors because counts were too low. The study listed 150 to 200 TCR beta chains as associated with cytomegalovirus. A cluster of highly shared sequence variants was judged likely to be a technical artifact of the sequencing pipeline. A few of the identified cytomegalovirus-associated TCR beta chains were confirmed in vitro to be specific for cytomegalovirus antigens. A later analysis found that most CMV-associated TCR beta chains appeared HLA-restricted, with HLA associations seemingly driven largely by CMV exposure. An association between a missense DCLRE1C variant and V-gene and J-gene trimming of TCR beta chains was found in a later genetic analysis and replicated in an independent cohort. The presence/absence analyses assumed that sequencing depth was roughly uniform across donors, and that assumption may not be true. A later analysis associated 17,000 or so TCR beta sequences with specific HLA alleles at a false discovery rate of 0.05. A later genetic analysis reported fewer N-insertions in productive TCRs among donors in an Asian-associated ancestry cluster than the roughly 620-donor mean. In both the original and validation cohorts, the classifier was reported to diagnose cytomegalovirus status with high specificity and sensitivity. An earlier analysis of several hundred of the donors showed that most TCR beta V segments appeared in productive rearrangements either about 87% or about 30% of the time, which broadly matched IMGT annotations. Strong co-occurrence of HLA alleles, especially DR and DQ, made assigning TCR associations to individual alleles difficult. Compared with equally common non-associated chains, HLA-associated TCR beta chains in a later analysis were more clonally expanded and had lower generation probabilities.

Worth noting for this clone: Which antigen it targets is not known. Base-call qualities are not available, and no considerably larger clone is one nucleotide away.

Its CDR3 holds 15 amino acids, cysteine through phenylalanine. Solely the CDR3 DNA is kept, with 45 bases framed from the first base. CDR1 and CDR2, looked up from the germline V gene (reference sequence), are LNHDA and SQIVND. The junction shows trimming of 6 bases on V and 3 bases on J, plus 15 bases between the germline ends. This TCR was sampled from a man aged 35-49 years in good health and CMV-seronegative. Rearrangement joined TRBV19 to TRBJ2-1; a tentative D match to TRBD2 spans 5 bases. Source material: PBMCs. The CDR3 here reads CASSTQGADYNEQFF. The DNA reads as follows: TGTGCCAGTAGCACCCAAGGAGCGGACTACAATGAGCAGTTCTTC.